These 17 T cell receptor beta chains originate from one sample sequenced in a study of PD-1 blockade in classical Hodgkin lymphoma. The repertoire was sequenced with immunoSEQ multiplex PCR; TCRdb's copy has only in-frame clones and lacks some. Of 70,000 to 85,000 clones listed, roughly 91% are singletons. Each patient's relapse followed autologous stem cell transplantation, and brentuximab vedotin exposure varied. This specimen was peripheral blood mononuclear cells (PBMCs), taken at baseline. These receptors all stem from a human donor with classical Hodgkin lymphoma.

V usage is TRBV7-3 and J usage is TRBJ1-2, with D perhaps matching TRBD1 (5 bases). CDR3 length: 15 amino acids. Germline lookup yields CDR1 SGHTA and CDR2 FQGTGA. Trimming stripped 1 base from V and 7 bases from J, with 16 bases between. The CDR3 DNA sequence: TGTGCCAGCAGCTTAATTTATATGGGAAGGGGTGGCTACACCTTC. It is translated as CASSLIYMGRGGYTF.

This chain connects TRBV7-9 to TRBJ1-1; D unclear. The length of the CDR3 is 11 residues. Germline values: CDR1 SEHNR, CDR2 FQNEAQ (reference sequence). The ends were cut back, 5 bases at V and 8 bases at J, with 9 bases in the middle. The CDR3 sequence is CASSTQLEAFF. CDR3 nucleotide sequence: TGTGCCAGCAGCACACAATTAGAAGCTTTCTTT.

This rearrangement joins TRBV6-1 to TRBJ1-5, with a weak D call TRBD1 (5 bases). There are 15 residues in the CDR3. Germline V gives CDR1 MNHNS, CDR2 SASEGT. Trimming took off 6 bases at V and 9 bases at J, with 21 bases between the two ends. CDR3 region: CASSQGPGISSPQHF. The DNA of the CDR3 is TGTGCCAGCAGCCAGGGACCCGGCATTTCTTCGCCCCAGCATTTT.

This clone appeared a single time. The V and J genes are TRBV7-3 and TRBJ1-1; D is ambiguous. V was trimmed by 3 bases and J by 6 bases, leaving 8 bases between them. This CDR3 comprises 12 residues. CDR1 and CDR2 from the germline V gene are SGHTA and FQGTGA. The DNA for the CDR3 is TGTGCCAGCAGCTTTGGTGGTCCTGAAGCTTTCTTT. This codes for CASSFGGPEAFF.

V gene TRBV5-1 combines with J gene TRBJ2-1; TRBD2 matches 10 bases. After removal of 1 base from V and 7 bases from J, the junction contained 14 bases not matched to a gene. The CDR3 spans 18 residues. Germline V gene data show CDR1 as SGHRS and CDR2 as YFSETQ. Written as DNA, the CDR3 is TGCGCCAGCAGCTTGTGGAGTAGCGGGGGGTCAAAGGGGAATGAGCAGTTCTTC. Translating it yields CASSLWSSGGSKGNEQFF.

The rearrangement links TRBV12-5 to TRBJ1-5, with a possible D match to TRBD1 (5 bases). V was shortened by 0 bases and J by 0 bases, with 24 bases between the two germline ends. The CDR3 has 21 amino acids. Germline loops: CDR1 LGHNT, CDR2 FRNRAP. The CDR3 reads CASGLVTPGGFMTDSNQPQHF. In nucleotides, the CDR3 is TGTGCTAGTGGTTTGGTAACTCCCGGGGGATTTATGACGGATAGCAATCAGCCCCAGCATTTT.

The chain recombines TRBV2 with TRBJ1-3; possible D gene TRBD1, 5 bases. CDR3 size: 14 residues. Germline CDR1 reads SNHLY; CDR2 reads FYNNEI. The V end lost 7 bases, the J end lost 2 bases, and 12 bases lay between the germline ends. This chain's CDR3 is CASTKAGAGNTIYF. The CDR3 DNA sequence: TGTGCCAGCACCAAAGCGGGGGCTGGAAACACCATATATTTT. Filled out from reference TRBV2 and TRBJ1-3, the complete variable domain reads EPEVTQTPSHQVTQMGQEVILRCVPISNHLYFYWYRQILGQKVEFLVSFYNNEISEKSEIFDDQFSVERPDGSNFTLKIRSTKLEDSAMYFCASTKAGAGNTIYFGEGSWLTVV.

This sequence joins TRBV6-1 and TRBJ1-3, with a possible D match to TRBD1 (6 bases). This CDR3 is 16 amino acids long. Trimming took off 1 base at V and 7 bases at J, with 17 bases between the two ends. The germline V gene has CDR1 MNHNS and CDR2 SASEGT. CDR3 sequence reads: CASSEGSTGTRNTIYF. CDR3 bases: TGTGCCAGCAGTGAAGGAAGTACAGGGACTAGGAACACCATATATTTT.

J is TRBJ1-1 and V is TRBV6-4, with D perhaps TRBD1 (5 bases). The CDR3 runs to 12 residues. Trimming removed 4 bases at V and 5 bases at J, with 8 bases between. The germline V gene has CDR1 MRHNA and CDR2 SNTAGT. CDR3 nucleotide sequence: TGTGCCAGCAGTGTTAACAGGACTGAAGCTTTCTTT. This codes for CASSVNRTEAFF.

The CDR3 sequence: CASRKGTNEKLFF. The CDR3 DNA reads TGCGCCAGCAGAAAAGGGACTAATGAAAAACTGTTTTTT. The V and J genes are TRBV5-1 and TRBJ1-4, with no clear D. Trimming removed 5 bases at V and 2 bases at J, with 7 bases between. The germline gives CDR1 SGHRS, CDR2 YFSETQ. The CDR3 extends over 13 amino acids.

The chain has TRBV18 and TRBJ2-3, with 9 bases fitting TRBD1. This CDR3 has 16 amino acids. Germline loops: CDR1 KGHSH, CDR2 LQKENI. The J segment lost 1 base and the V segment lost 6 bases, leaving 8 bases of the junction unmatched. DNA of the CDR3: TGTGCCAGCTCCCTTACAGGGGGCGCGGGCACAGATACGCAGTATTTT. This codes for CASSLTGGAGTDTQYF.

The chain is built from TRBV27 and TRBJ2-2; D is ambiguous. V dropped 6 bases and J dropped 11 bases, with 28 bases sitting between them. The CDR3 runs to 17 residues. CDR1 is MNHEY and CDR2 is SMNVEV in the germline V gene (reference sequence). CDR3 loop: CASSPISPARSTAELFF. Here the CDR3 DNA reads TGTGCCAGCAGCCCTATCTCCCCGGCGCGGTCGACCGCAGAGCTGTTTTTT.

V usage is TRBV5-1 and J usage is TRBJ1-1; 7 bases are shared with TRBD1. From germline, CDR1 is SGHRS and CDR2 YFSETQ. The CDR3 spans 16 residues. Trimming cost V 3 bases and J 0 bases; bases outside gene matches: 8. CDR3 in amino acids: CASSSGGVFMNTEAFF. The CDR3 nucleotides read TGCGCCAGCAGCTCAGGGGGTGTGTTCATGAACACTGAAGCTTTCTTT. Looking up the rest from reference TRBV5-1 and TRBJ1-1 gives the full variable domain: KAGVTQTPRYLIKTRGQQVTLSCSPISGHRSVSWYQQTPGQGLQFLFEYFSETQRNKGNFPGRFSGRQFSNSRSEMNVSTLELGDSALYLCASSSGGVFMNTEAFFGQGTRLTVV.

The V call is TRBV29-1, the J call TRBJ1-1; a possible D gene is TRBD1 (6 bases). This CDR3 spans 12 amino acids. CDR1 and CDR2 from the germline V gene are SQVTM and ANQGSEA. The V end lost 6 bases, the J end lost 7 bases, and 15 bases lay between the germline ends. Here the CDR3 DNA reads TGCAGCGTGGACACAGGGAAAGGTGAAGCTTTCTTT. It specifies CSVDTGKGEAFF.

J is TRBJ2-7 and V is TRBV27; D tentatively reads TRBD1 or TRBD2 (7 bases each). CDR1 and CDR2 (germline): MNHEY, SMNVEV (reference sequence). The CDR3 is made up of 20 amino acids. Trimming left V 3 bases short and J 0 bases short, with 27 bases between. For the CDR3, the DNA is TGTGCCAGCAGTTTCTCCCGCCGACCAGGGGGGGGTTGGCGCTCCTACGAGCAGTACTTC. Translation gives CASSFSRRPGGGWRSYEQYF.

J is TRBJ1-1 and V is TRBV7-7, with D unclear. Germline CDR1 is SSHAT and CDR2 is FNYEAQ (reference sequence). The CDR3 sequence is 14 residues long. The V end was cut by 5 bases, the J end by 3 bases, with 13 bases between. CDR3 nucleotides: TGTGCCAGCAGCCCCCAAACGTGGGACACTGAAGCTTTCTTT. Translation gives CASSPQTWDTEAFF.

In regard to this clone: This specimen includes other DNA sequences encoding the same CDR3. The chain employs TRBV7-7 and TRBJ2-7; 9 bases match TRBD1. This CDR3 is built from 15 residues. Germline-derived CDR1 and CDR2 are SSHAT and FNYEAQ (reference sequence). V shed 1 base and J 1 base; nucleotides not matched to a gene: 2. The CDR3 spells CASSLGQGVSYEQYF. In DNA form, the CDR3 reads TGTGCCAGCAGCTTAGGACAGGGGGTGTCCTACGAGCAGTACTTC.